This TCR beta chain was retrieved from a study of glioma-infiltrating T cells. Study conclusions and caveats: Only very few CDR3 sequences appeared in both tissue and blood. Non-neoplastic patients had below-expected tissue-blood divergence, while all gliomas exceeded expectation.

The iRepertoire nested amplicon-rescue multiplex PCR amplified TCR alpha and beta CDR3s from RNA. One-step reverse transcription and amplification started from about 100-400 ng of tissue mRNA or PBMC total RNA. TCRdb recomputed calls from the multiplex PCR reads with MiXCR, one row per CDR3 protein. The sample lists some 180,000 distinct CDR3 sequences; 32% were seen once. The CDR3 sequence is 14 residues long. Germline trimming cut 3 bases from V and 1 base from J; bases unmatched to any gene: 4. CDR1 SQVTM and CDR2 ANQGSEA come from the germline V gene. Points on this clonotype: Its matching antigen is unknown.

The sequence was obtained from a human donor with low-grade glioma or glioblastoma, undergoing nonglioma brain surgery, or in good health (not recorded which). V is TRBV29-1 and J is TRBJ2-7; 9 nucleotides agree with TRBD1. Sequencing used glioma tissue, nonneoplastic brain tissue, or PBMCs (not recorded which). The CDR3 region is CSVDWGTGSYEQYF. The CDR3 region has the DNA TGCAGCGTTGACTGGGGGACAGGGTCCTACGAGCAGTACTTC.